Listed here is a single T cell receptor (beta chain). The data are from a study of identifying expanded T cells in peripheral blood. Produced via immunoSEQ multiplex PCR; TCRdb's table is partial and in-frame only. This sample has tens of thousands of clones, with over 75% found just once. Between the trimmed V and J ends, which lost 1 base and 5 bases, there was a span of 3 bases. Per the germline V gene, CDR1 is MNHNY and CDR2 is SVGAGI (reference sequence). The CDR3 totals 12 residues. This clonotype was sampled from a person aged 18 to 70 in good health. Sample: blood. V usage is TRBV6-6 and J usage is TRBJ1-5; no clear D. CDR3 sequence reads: CASSYYDQPQHF. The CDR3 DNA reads TGTGCCAGCAGTTACTACGATCAGCCCCAGCATTTT.